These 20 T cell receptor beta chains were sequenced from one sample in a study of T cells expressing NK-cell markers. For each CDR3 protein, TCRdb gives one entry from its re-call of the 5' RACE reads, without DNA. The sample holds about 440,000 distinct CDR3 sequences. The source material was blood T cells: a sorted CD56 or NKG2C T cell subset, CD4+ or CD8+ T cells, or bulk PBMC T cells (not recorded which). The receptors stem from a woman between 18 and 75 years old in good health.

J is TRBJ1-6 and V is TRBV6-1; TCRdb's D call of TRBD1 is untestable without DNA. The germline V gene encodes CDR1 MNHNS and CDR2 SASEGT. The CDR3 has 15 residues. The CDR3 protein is CASSSGSWRNSPLHF.

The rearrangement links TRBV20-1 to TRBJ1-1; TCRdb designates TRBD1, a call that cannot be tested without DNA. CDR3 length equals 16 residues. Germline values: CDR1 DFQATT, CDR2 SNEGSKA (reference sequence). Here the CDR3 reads CSAGGTGESMNTEAFF.

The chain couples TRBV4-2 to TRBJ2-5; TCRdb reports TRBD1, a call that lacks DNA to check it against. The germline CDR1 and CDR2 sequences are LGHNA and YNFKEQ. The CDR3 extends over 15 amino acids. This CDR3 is CASSPPGTKQETQYF.

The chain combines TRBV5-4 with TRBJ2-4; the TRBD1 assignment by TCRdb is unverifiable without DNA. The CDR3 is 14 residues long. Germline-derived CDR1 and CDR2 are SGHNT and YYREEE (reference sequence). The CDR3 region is CASSSGGAKNIQYF.

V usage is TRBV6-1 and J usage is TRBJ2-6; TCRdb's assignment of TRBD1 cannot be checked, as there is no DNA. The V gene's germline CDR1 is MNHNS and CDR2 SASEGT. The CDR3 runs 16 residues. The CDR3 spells CASSPGAGSGANVLTF.

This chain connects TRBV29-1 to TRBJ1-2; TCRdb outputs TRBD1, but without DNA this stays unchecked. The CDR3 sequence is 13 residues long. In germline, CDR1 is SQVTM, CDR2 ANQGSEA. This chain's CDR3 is CSVRGDRTGGYTF.

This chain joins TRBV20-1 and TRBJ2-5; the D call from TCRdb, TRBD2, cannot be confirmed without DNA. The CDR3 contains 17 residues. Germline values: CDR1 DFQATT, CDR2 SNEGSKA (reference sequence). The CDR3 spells CSARVPGLPPISETQYF.

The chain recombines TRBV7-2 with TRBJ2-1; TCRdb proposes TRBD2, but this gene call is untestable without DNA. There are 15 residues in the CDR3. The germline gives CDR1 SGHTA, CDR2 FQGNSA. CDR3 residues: CASSADYRAYNEQFF.

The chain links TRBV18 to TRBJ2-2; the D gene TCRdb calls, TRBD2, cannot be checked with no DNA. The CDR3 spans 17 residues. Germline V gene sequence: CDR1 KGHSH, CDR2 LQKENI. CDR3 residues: CASSPPNSGGYTGELFF.

The CDR3 loop reads CATSAQILTEAFF. The chain carries TRBV15 and TRBJ1-1. Germline loops: CDR1 LNHNV, CDR2 YYDKDF (reference sequence). This CDR3 is built from 13 residues.

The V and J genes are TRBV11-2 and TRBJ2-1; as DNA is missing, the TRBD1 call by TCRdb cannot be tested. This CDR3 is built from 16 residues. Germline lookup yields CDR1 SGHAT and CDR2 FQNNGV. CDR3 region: CASIDAGTNTNNEQFF.

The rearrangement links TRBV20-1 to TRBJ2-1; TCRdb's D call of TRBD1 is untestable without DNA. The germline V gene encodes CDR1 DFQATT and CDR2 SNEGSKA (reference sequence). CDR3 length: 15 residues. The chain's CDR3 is CSARNRDEIFNEQFF.

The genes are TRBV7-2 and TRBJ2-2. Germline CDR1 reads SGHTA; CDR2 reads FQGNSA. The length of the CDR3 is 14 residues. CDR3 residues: CASSLSSNPGELFF.

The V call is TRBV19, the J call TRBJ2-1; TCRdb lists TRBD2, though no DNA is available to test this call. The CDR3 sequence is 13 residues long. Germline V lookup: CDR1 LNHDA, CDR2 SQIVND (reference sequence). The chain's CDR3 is CASSLVSMNEQFF. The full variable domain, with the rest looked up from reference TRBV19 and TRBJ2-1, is DGGITQSPKYLFRKEGQNVTLSCEQNLNHDAMYWYRQDPGQGLRLIYYSQIVNDFQKGDIAEGYSVSREKKESFPLTVTSAQKNPTAFYLCASSLVSMNEQFFGPGTRLTVL.

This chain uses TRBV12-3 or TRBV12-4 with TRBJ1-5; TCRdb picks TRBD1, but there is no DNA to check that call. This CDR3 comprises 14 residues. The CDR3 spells CASRPGRENQPQHF.

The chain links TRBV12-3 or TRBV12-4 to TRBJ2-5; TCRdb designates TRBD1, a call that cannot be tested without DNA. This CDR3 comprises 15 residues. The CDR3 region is CASTQGTALFVTQYF.

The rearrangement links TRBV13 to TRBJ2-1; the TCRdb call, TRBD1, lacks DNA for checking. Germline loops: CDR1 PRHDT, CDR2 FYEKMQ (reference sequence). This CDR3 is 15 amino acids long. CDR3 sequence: CASSLVGPTSSEQFF.

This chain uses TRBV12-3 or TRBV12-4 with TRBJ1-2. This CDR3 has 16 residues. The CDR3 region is CASNSYQRASNYGYTF.

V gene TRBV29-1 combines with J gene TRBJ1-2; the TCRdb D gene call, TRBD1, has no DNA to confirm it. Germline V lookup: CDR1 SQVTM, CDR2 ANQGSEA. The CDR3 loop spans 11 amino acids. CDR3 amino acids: CSQDRGYGYTF.

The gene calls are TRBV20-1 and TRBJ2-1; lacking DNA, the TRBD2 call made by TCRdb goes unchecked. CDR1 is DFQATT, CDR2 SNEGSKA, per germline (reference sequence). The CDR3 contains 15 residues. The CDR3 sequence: CSARDQRGRLNEQFF.